This TCR beta chain was found in a study of Ad26.COV2.S vaccination and SARS-CoV-2 variants (dated by TCRdb to the early 2020s). Notes on the research overall: Donors in the vaccine arm were drawn from COV1001, a phase I-IIa trial of Ad26.COV2.S in healthy adults that was multicentre, randomized, double-blind and placebo-controlled. Throughout the experiments and outcome assessment, investigators stayed blinded to trial group allocation. TCRbeta repertoire sequencing served as the tool for gauging how specific and how broad the SARS-CoV-2-reactive T cell receptors were following Ad26.COV2.S vaccination. The TCR-sequenced set comprised approximately 32 samples: approximately 19 Ad26.COV2.S vaccine recipients, 5 placebo recipients and 8 SARS-CoV-2 convalescent individuals. Trial participants were randomized into five groups of five, in which low-dose or high-dose Ad26.COV2.S was given once or twice, or placebo was given on both occasions. Ad26.COV2.S was administered intramuscularly at 5 x 10^10 or 1 x 10^11 viral particles, either as a single shot or as two shots given 56 days apart. On the study overall, not on this receptor specifically: Vaccine and placebo recipients had comparable non-spike TCR breadth, which fits with the vaccine containing only spike. According to the authors, total T cell responses may have been underestimated by the TCR breadth and depth analyses. Spike-specific TCR breadth was higher in Ad26.COV2.S recipients than in placebo recipients (P = 0.0014). Comparing responses between vaccine doses or regimens was not something the study was powered to do. After vaccination, substantial breadth of spike-specific CD8+ and CD4+ T cell responses was reported.

Details on this clone: The antigen it binds to is not known. Base quality data are lacking; no much larger clone is found one base away.

From the cysteine through the phenylalanine, the CDR3 covers 14 amino acids. Here the CDR3 DNA is all that survives: 42 bases in frame from base 1. At the junction V is shortened by 0 bases and J by 8 bases, with 13 bases in between. For CDR1 and CDR2, the germline V gene lists MNHEY and SVGAGI. The immunoSEQ Assay was used to sequence TCRbeta CDR3 regions. After extraction, genomic DNA underwent amplification by bias-controlled multiplex PCR, followed by high-throughput sequencing. The study's processing was this. To quantify the absolute abundance of every unique TCRbeta CDR3 region, sequences were collapsed and filtered. T cell fraction was estimated by normalization of TCRbeta template counts to usable DNA, with usable DNA being measured through amplification of reference genes present in all nucleated cells. Repertoire TCRs were annotated as SARS-CoV-2-specific by exact matching of V gene, CDR3 amino acid sequence and J gene to a known reactive TCR set. The reference SARS-CoV-2 TCR set came from MIRA and was filtered for enrichment in COVID-19-positive ImmuneCODE repertoires, removing public or cross-reactive TCRs. Based on the MIRA antigens, annotated TCRs were further analysed at the level of specific ORF or position within ORF. Breadth was defined as annotated unique rearrangements over total unique productive rearrangements; depth was the summed frequency of those rearrangements. TCR breadth was compared between groups using two-sided Wilcoxon rank-sum tests. TCRdb obtained this table from immuneACCESS and retained in-frame rearrangements with V and J assigned. These tables miss some clones; where compared with another copy, unresolved V genes account for less than half of the shortfall, and the remainder is unexplained. V and J calls and clone size follow that table, whereas D and trimming were derived from the DNA. This sample holds about 380,000 clones; around 82% were observed only once. The ten largest make up around 7.4% of the sample.

Taken with the paper, the label for treatment or condition translates to: some 19 received Ad26.COV2.S at low or high dose, single or two shots; about five received placebo; per-sample allocation not given. Repertoires of vaccine and placebo recipients were sequenced from samples taken on day 63 after the first injection. Between 29 July and 7 August 2020, Cohort 1b enrolled about 27 adults aged 18-55 years at one site in Boston, USA. Ad26.COV2.S was a replication-incompetent adenovirus type 26 vector that expressed a prefusion-stabilized SARS-CoV-2 spike protein derived from the original Wuhan strain.

Sequences were derived from peripheral blood, sampled in a trial of Ad26.COV2.S vaccine versus placebo. The V and J genes are TRBV6-5 and TRBJ1-2, with no confident D gene call. The TCR comes from a person between 18 and 60 years old who received the Ad26.COV2.S COVID-19 vaccine or a placebo. CDR3 sequence: CASSYSVGSGGYTF. The nucleotides read TGTGCCAGCAGTTACTCGGTCGGGTCGGGGGGCTACACCTTC.